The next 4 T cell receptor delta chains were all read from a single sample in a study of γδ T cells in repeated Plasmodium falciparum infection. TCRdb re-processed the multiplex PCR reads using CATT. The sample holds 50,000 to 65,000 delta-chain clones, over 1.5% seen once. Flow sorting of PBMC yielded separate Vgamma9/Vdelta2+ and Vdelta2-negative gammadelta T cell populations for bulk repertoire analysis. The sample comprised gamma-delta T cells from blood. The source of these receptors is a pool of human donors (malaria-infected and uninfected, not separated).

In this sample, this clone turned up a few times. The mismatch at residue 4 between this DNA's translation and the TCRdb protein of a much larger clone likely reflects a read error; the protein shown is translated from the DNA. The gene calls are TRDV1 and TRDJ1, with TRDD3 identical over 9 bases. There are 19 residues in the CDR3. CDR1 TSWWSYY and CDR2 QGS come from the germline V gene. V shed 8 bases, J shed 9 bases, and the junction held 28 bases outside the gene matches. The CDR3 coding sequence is TGTGCTCTTATCCCGACCCCCTCAGAGGGGATACGCGAGATCCGGGAACTCATCTTT. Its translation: CALIPTPSEGIREIRELIF.

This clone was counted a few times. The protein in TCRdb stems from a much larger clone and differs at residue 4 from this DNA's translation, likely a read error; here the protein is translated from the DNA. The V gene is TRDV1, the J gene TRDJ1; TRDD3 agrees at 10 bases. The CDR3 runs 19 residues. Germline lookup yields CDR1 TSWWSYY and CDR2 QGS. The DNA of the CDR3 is TGTGCTCTTAGGGATCCCGAATCTCCTTACTGGGGGATGTTTGATAAACTCATCTTT. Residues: CALRDPESPYWGMFDKLIF.

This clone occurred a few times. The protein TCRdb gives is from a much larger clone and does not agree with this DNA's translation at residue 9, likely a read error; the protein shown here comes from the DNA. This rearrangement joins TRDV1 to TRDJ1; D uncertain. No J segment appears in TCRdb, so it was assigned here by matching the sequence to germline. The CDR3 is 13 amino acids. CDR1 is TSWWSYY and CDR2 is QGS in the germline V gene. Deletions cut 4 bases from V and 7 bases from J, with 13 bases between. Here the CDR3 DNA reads TGTGCTCTTGGGGCATCGCCCCACGGTAAACTCATCTTT. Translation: CALGASPHGKLIF.

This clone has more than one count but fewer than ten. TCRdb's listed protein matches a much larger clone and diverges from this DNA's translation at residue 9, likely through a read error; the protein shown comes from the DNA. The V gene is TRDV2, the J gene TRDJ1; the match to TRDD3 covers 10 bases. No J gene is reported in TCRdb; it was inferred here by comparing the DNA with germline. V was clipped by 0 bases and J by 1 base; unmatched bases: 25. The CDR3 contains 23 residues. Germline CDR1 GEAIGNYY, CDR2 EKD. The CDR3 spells CACDTVGSVVKGGYAAATDKLIF. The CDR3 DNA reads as TGTGCCTGTGACACCGTTGGTAGCGTGGTAAAAGGGGGATACGCAGCCGCCACCGATAAACTCATCTTT.